This TCR beta chain was sequenced in a study of blood T cell repertoires in COVID-19. Measured with immunoSEQ multiplex PCR; TCRdb has only the in-frame clones, and not every one. The sample includes 200,000 to 300,000 clones, about nine tenths of them seen just once. The CDR3 contains 11 residues. V was shortened by 3 bases and J by 2 bases, with 4 bases between the two germline ends. Germline CDR1 and CDR2: GTSNPN and SVGIG (reference sequence). This clone was recorded once. The V gene is TRBV30, the J gene TRBJ2-5; D is unclear. Source material: PBMCs or T cells enriched from blood (not recorded which). This receptor was obtained from a woman aged 18 to 35 who had recovered from COVID-19. CDR3 residues: CAWRTQETQYF. For the CDR3, the DNA is TGTGCCTGGAGGACTCAAGAGACCCAGTACTTC.